One T cell receptor (beta chain) is described in this entry. Its antigen is unknown. The input lacks base qualities; no much larger clone sits a single base away. This sample is part of a study of blood T cell repertoires in COVID-19 (TCRdb year 2020). A note on the overall study: The collaborator samples originated in the United States, Italy and Spain and spanned the acute and convalescent phases of COVID-19. Subjects who had been exposed to COVID-19, were actively infected with it, or had recovered from it provided the deeply sampled blood TCRbeta repertoires that made up the dataset. The samples were drawn from two sources: the first 160 participants of the ongoing ImmuneRACE study, and over 1,000 subjects contributed by 6 global collaborators. The prospective study material was composed of cDNA or gDNA derived from T cells, B-cell-depleted T cells, or PBMCs. Where available, HLA class I and class II types were obtained from metadata supplied by the sample provider rather than from assay-based typing. The sample metadata nearly always contained a de-identified subject ID, COVID-19 status, age in years and sex. The repertoires were released in a freely available public database meant as a resource for research on the immune response to SARS-CoV-2.

Study-level results and caveats: The quantity of clinical and demographic metadata differed by source and by participant and was supplied without curation.

V has 1 base trimmed and J has 5 bases trimmed; junction bases matching no gene number 6. Taken from the germline V gene, the CDR1 and CDR2 loops are SGHVS and FNYEAQ. Taken from cysteine to phenylalanine, the CDR3 has 15 residues. Solely the CDR3 DNA is kept, with 45 bases framed from the first base. The collaborating institutions used their own protocols to collect whole blood in K2EDTA tubes. For TCRbeta analysis, collaborator samples were shipped as frozen whole blood, as isolated PBMCs, or as DNA extracted from either sample type. TCRbeta CDR3 regions were amplified from genomic DNA by means of the immunoSEQ Assay, a bias-controlled multiplex PCR. Per the source publication's procedure: Nucleated cell counts per sample were estimated from amplification of reference gene primers within the assay. To quantify the absolute abundance of each unique TCRbeta CDR3 rearrangement, sequence reads were collapsed and filtered. Productive Simpson clonality was computed per sample as the square root of Simpson's diversity index over productive rearrangements. Held by TCRdb, this immuneACCESS table contains in-frame sequences only and omits some clones. Under half of the omission traces to an unresolved V gene where checked; the cause of the rest is unknown. V, J and clone size derive from that table, while D and trimming were established from the DNA sequence. The sample table holds about 100,000 clones, of which 70% to 90% were seen once. Together, the top ten hold 13% of the sample.

This chain joins TRBV7-6 to TRBJ1-2, and TRBD1 aligns with 8 junction nucleotides. Sample: peripheral blood. The TCR comes from a woman aged 60-75 years in a cohort sampled during active or convalescent COVID-19. Here is the DNA: TGTGCCAGCAGCTTAGATGCAGGGGGCGGGTATGGCTACACCTTC. It translates as CASSLDAGGGYGYTF.